The rows below give T cell receptor beta chains drawn from one sample of a study of control samples from healthy donors and cancer patients. The method was immunoSEQ multiplex PCR; TCRdb's version includes in-frame clones alone and lacks a portion of them. The repertoire holds 100,000 to 150,000 clones, around 92% seen once, with around 0.52% in the top ten. The source material was PBMCs. Receptor source: a man older than 75 with head and neck cancer. The CDR3 runs from the conserved cysteine through the conserved F or W. D genes are given only for firm matches. Size is omitted from some rows. Given values are once, few, many or a class for expanded clones.

TRBV12-5	.	TRBJ1-1	.	TGTGCTAGTGGGAGGAACACTGAAGCTTTCTTT	CASGRNTEAFF
TRBV27	.	TRBJ2-3	TRBD2	TGTGCCAGCAGTTGGGGGAGGGAGGCAGATACGCAGTATTTT	CASSWGREADTQYF
TRBV6-5	.	TRBJ1-3	.	TGTGCCAGCAGTTACTCCTGGGATTCTGGAAACACCATATATTTT	CASSYSWDSGNTIYF
TRBV5-1	.	TRBJ2-3	.	TGCGCCAGCAGCCCCGGACTAACCACAGATACGCAGTATTTT	CASSPGLTTDTQYF
TRBV15	.	TRBJ2-2	.	TGTGCCACGAACCAGGGTGTGGGAGAGCCCGGGGAGCTGTTTTTT	CATNQGVGEPGELFF
TRBV5-4	.	TRBJ2-5	.	TGTGCCAGCAGCTTGATCTCCCAAGAGACCCAGTACTTC	CASSLISQETQYF
TRBV6-5	.	TRBJ1-1	.	TGTGCCAGCAGTCGGGAAGGGATGGCTGAAGCTTTCTTT	CASSREGMAEAFF
TRBV27	.	TRBJ2-6	TRBD2	TGTGCCAGCAGTCCACCGGGACTAATTTCTGGGGCCAACGTCCTGACTTTC	CASSPPGLISGANVLTF
TRBV2	.	TRBJ2-1	.	TGTGCCAGCAGTGGGGAATACAATGAGCAGTTCTTC	CASSGEYNEQFF
TRBV7-2	.	TRBJ2-7	.	TGTGCCAGCAGCACAGGGACTTACTCCTACGAGCAGTACTTC	CASSTGTYSYEQYF
TRBV3-1/TRBV3-2	.	TRBJ1-3	.	TGTGCCAGCAGCCGACGCCCCCAGATCTCTGGAAACACCATATATTTT	CASSRRPQISGNTIYF
TRBV29-1	.	TRBJ1-2	TRBD1	TGCAGCGTTGAAGGTGTCGGGACAGGGATTAGTATGCACTATGGCTACACCTTC	CSVEGVGTGISMHYGYTF
TRBV12-3/TRBV12-4	few	TRBJ2-7	.	TGTGCCAGCAGCCCGGACGACTTAGGGCAGTACTTC	CASSPDDLGQYF
TRBV28	.	TRBJ1-2	.	TGTGCCAGCACCATGGACCGACCCTGGGCTCCTCCAGCTAACTATGGCTACACCTTC	CASTMDRPWAPPANYGYTF
TRBV7-7	.	TRBJ1-1	.	TGTGCCAGCAGCTTACTGCCTGGGGACCCTGAAGCTTTCTTT	CASSLLPGDPEAFF
TRBV5-4	.	TRBJ2-1	TRBD2	TGTGCCAGCAGCTTGGGCGGGAGGGACAATGAGCAGTTCTTC	CASSLGGRDNEQFF
TRBV27	.	TRBJ1-1	.	TGTGCCAGCAGTTTTGACCGTGCGGGCTTTGAAGCTTTCTTT	CASSFDRAGFEAFF
TRBV10-3	.	TRBJ2-7	.	TGTGCCATCAGCCCACAGATAACCGGCTACGAGCAGTACTTC	CAISPQITGYEQYF
TRBV5-1	.	TRBJ2-3	.	TGCGCCAGCAGCTACAGGTCTAGCACAGATACGCAGTATTTT	CASSYRSSTDTQYF
TRBV18	.	TRBJ2-7	.	TGTGCCAGCTCACCACAAGGATTTTTGGGCCGACATCCAGACCGACGCGAGCAGTACTTC	CASSPQGFLGRHPDRREQYF
TRBV3-1/TRBV3-2	.	TRBJ1-4	.	TGTGCCAGCAGCCAAGACGGCGCTAATGAAAAACTGTTTTTT	CASSQDGANEKLFF
TRBV6-6	.	TRBJ2-6	TRBD1	TGTGCCAGCAGTCCCGACAGGGGAGCAGCTGGGGCCAACGTCCTGACTTTC	CASSPDRGAAGANVLTF
TRBV10-3	.	TRBJ2-1	.	TGTGCCATCAGTGAAGGGGCTGACAATGAGCAGTTCTTC	CAISEGADNEQFF
TRBV27	.	TRBJ2-5	.	TGTGCCAGCAGTTTAACGGGGTTGCAGACCCAGTACTTC	CASSLTGLQTQYF
TRBV20-1	.	TRBJ1-2	.	TGCAGTGCTAGTCGTGGACAAGGCTACACCTTC	CSASRGQGYTF